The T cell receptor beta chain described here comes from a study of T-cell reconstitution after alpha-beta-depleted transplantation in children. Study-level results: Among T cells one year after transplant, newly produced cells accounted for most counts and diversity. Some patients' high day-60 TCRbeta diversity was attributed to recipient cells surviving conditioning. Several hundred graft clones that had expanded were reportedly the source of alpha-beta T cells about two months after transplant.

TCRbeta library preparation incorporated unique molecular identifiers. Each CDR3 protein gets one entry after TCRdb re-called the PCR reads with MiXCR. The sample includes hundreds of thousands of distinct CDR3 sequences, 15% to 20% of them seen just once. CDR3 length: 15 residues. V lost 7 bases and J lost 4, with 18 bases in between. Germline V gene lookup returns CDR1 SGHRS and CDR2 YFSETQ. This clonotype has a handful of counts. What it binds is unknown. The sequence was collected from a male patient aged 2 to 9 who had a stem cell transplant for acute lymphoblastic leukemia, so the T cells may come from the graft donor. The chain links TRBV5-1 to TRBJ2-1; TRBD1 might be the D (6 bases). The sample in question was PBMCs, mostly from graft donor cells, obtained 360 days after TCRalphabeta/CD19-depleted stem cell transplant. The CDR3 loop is CASGPGHRTYNEQFF. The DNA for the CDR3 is TGCGCCAGCGGACCGGGACACAGAACGTACAATGAGCAGTTCTTC.